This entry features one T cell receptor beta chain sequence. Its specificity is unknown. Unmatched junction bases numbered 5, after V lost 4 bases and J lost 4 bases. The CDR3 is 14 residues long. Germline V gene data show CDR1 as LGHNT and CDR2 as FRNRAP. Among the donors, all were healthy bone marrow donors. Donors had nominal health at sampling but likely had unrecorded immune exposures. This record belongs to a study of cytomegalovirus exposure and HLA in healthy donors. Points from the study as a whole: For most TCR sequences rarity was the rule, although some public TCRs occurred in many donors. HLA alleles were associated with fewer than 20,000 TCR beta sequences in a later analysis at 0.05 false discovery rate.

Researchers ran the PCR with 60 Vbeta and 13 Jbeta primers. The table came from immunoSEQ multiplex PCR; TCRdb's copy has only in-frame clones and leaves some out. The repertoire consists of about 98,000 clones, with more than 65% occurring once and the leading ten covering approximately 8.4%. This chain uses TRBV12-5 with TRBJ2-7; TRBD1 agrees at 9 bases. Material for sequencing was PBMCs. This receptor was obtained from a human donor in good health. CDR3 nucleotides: TGTGCTAGTGGTTCCGGGACAGGGCGTTACGAGCAGTACTTC. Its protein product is CASGSGTGRYEQYF.